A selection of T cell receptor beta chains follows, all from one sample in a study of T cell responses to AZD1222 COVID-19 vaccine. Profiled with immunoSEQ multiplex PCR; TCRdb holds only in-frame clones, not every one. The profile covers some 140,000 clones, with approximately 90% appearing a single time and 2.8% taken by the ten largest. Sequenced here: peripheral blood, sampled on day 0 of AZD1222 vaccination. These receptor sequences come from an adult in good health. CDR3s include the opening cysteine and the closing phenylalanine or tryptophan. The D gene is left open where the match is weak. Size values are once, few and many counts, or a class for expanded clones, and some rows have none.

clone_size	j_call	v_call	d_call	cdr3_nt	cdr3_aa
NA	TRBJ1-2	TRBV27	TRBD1	TGTGCCAGCAGTTTCTCAGGGGGCGATGGCTACACCTTC	CASSFSGGDGYTF
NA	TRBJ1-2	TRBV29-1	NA	TGCAGCGTTGAAGGACAGTATGGCTACACCTTC	CSVEGQYGYTF
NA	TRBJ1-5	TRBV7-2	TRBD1	TGTGCCAGCAGCTCCTTCCAGGGGGCGCGTCAGCCCCAGCATTTT	CASSSFQGARQPQHF
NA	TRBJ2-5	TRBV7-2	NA	TGTGCCAGCAGCCGGCTACTAGCTGCGGAGACCCAGTACTTC	CASSRLLAAETQYF
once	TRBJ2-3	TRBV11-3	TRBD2	TGTGCCAGCAGCTTTGCGGGAGGGTACGATACGCAGTATTTT	CASSFAGGYDTQYF
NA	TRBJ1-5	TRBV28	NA	TGTGCCAGCAGTCCGGGGGGGAGCAATCAGCCCCAGCATTTT	CASSPGGSNQPQHF
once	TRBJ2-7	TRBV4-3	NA	TGCGCCAGCAGCCTTGTAGTTTCCGGGCAGCAGTACTTC	CASSLVVSGQQYF
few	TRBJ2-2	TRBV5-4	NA	TGTGCCAGCAGCTTGGACAGGTCCGCGAACACCGGGGAGCTGTTTTTT	CASSLDRSANTGELFF
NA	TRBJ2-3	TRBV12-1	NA	TGTGCCAGCAGCTTTCTAGCGGGGGGGAAGGATACGCAGTATTTT	CASSFLAGGKDTQYF
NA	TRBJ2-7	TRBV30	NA	TGTGCCTGGACGGACGGCTACGAGCAGTACTTC	CAWTDGYEQYF
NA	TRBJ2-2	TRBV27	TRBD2	TGTGCCAGCACCTTAGCGGGGCGGACCGGGGAGCTGTTTTTT	CASTLAGRTGELFF
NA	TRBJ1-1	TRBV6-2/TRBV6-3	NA	TGTGCCAGCAGTGCCCTCAGGGGCACGAACACTGAAGCTTTCTTT	CASSALRGTNTEAFF
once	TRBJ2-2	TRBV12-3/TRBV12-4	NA	TGTGCCAGCAGTCACCGTTACACCGGGGAGCTGTTTTTT	CASSHRYTGELFF
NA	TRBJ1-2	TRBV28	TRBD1	TGTGCCAGCAGTGTCACAGGGGGCTACTCACACTATGGCTACACCTTC	CASSVTGGYSHYGYTF
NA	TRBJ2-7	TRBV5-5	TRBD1	TGTGCCAGCAGCTCGGAGACAGGGTTGGGCGAGCAGTACTTC	CASSSETGLGEQYF
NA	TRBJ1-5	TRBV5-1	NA	TGCGCCAGCAGCTTAGGGGGGACTAGCAATCAGCCCCAGCATTTT	CASSLGGTSNQPQHF
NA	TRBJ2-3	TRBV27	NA	TGTGCCAGCAGTTTATCCGTTAGCGGTCTTGGGGCAGATACGCAGTATTTT	CASSLSVSGLGADTQYF
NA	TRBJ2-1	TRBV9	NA	TGTGCCAGCAGCCCCGGACCCTACAATGAGCAGTTCTTC	CASSPGPYNEQFF
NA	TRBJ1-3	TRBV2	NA	TGTGCCAGCGTGGAAGGAAACACCATATATTTT	CASVEGNTIYF
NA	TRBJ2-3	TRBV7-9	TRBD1	TGTGCCAGCAGCCTCACCAGGGGACAGGAGGGAGATACGCAGTATTTT	CASSLTRGQEGDTQYF
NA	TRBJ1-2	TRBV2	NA	TGTGCCAGCAGGGAGACAGCTAACTATGGCTACACCTTC	CASRETANYGYTF
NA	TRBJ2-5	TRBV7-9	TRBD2	TGTGCCAGCAGCCAGGGACTAGCGGAAGAGACCCAGTACTTC	CASSQGLAEETQYF